The 13 T cell receptor beta chains below come from one sample, sequenced in a study of T cell responses to AZD1222 COVID-19 vaccine. Method: immunoSEQ multiplex PCR; TCRdb's copy keeps in-frame clones and lacks some. Of more than 60,000 clones in the sample, about 83% were seen once. The sequencing used peripheral blood, collected 28 days after the second AZD1222 dose. The receptors stem from an adult who received the AZD1222 COVID-19 vaccine.

The chain uses TRBV4-3 and TRBJ1-2, with 9 bases fitting TRBD1. Germline values: CDR1 LGHNA, CDR2 YSLEER. The CDR3 length is 16 residues. The V segment lost 3 bases and the J segment 2 bases; nucleotides outside the gene matches: 7. The CDR3 bases are TGCGCCAGCAGCCACCAGGGAACAGGGGGCAACTATGGCTACACCTTC. This codes for CASSHQGTGGNYGYTF.

The chain is built from TRBV19 and TRBJ2-3; perhaps D is TRBD1 or TRBD2 (5 bases each). The V gene's germline CDR1 is LNHDA and CDR2 SQIVND (reference sequence). V lost 7 bases, J lost 1 base, and 9 bases lay in between. The CDR3 length is 13 residues. CDR3 DNA: TGTGCCAGTACCAGGGACGGCACAGATACGCAGTATTTT. Protein sequence: CASTRDGTDTQYF.

V is TRBV28 and J is TRBJ1-6; D call uncertain. The CDR3 contains 13 residues. Germline V lookup: CDR1 MDHEN, CDR2 SYDVKM. Trimming took 6 bases from V and 7 from J, leaving 10 bases between them. The chain's CDR3 is CASRARPNSPLHF. CDR3 nucleotide sequence: TGTGCCAGCAGGGCCAGACCGAATTCACCCCTCCACTTT.

The chain has TRBV12-3 or TRBV12-4 and TRBJ1-1, with TRBD1 identical over 7 bases. This CDR3 has 12 amino acids. J lost 7 bases, V lost 5 bases, and 4 bases had no gene match. CDR3 nucleotides: TGTGCCAGCAGTACCACAGGGGATGAAGCTTTCTTT. Its translation: CASSTTGDEAFF.

The CDR3 is CASSPGTGTDTQYF. In DNA form, the CDR3 reads TGCGCCAGCAGCCCCGGGACAGGGACAGATACGCAGTATTTT. V and J are TRBV4-3 and TRBJ2-3; TRBD1 aligns across 9 bases. CDR3 size: 14 residues. Losses at the gene ends were 4 bases for V and 3 bases for J; bases not matched to a gene: 2. The germline V gene has CDR1 LGHNA and CDR2 YSLEER.

As to this clone: The same CDR3 is also encoded by other DNA sequences in this sample. V is TRBV10-1 and J is TRBJ2-7, with 8 positions matching TRBD2. The CDR3 runs to 15 residues. CDR1 WNHNN and CDR2 SYGVQD come from the germline V gene (reference sequence). V shed 3 bases and J 4 bases; nucleotides not matched to a gene: 8. The CDR3 reads CASSEYTSGPYEQYF. CDR3 nucleotide sequence: TGCGCCAGCAGTGAATATACTAGCGGCCCTTACGAGCAGTACTTC.

V and J are TRBV6-6 and TRBJ2-2; possibly TRBD2 for D (6 bases). Germline CDR1 reads MNHNY; CDR2 reads SVGAGI (reference sequence). The CDR3 loop spans 14 amino acids. Trimming shortened V by 8 bases and J by 5 bases, and 15 bases separated the two germline ends. CDR3 sequence reads: CASDGEDGTGELFF. In DNA form, the CDR3 reads TGTGCCAGCGACGGGGAGGACGGAACCGGGGAGCTGTTTTTT.

The rearrangement uses TRBV28 and TRBJ1-4; D is ambiguous. Germline lookup yields CDR1 MDHEN and CDR2 SYDVKM. The CDR3 sequence is 12 residues long. The V gene lost 7 bases and the J gene lost 4 bases, with 7 bases spanning the gap. The chain's CDR3 is CASTPDNEKLFF. Written as DNA, the CDR3 is TGTGCCAGCACGCCAGATAATGAAAAACTGTTTTTT.

The V gene is TRBV7-8, the J gene TRBJ1-5; weak D call: TRBD1 (5 bases). V was trimmed by 1 base and J by 4 bases, leaving 14 bases between them. The germline CDR1 and CDR2 sequences are SGHVS and FQNEAQ. This CDR3 comprises 16 residues. This CDR3 is CASSLVSGRTNQPQHF. The CDR3 region has the DNA TGTGCCAGCAGCTTAGTATCAGGGAGAACGAATCAGCCCCAGCATTTT.

This sequence joins TRBV6-4 and TRBJ1-1; D is unresolved. The CDR3 is made up of 13 amino acids. Germline-derived CDR1 and CDR2 are MRHNA and SNTAGT. V lost 4 bases, J lost 0 bases, and 6 bases lay in between. The CDR3 DNA reads TGTGCCAGCAGTGCCTCAGTGAACACTGAAGCTTTCTTT. Its translation: CASSASVNTEAFF.

This rearrangement joins TRBV18 to TRBJ2-7; TRBD1 or TRBD2 may be the D gene (5 bases each). Trimming shortened V by 0 bases and J by 4 bases, and 10 bases separated the two germline ends. The CDR3 extends over 14 amino acids. The V gene's germline CDR1 is KGHSH and CDR2 LQKENI. As DNA, the CDR3 is TGTGCCAGCTCACCACCGGGGGTAGGGTACGAGCAGTACTTC. Translation gives CASSPPGVGYEQYF.

The sample holds one count of this clone. V gene TRBV6-5 combines with J gene TRBJ2-7, with 13 bases lining up with TRBD2. The germline V gene encodes CDR1 MNHEY and CDR2 SVGAGI. The CDR3 length is 16 residues. The trim removed 2 bases at V and 4 bases at J, leaving 5 bases unmatched. CDR3 bases: TGTGCCAGCAGTTACCGGACTAGCGGGAGACCATACGAGCAGTACTTC. It translates to CASSYRTSGRPYEQYF.

The chain couples TRBV19 to TRBJ1-3; possible D gene TRBD1, 5 bases. Germline V gives CDR1 LNHDA, CDR2 SQIVND (reference sequence). The CDR3 totals 15 residues. V was clipped by 0 bases and J by 4 bases, with 10 bases between them. The DNA for the CDR3 is TGTGCCAGTAGTATAGATCGAGGGGCCGGAAACACCATATATTTT. As protein: CASSIDRGAGNTIYF.